Listed here are 18 T cell receptor beta chains from one sample, sequenced in a study of OX40 agonist ivuxolimab in advanced cancers. TCRdb's table, derived via immunoSEQ multiplex PCR, lists solely in-frame clones and lacks some. The sample has tens of thousands of clones; about 90% are singletons. The sequencing used CD4+ or CD8+ T cells sorted from blood, collected in a trial of the OX40 agonist ivuxolimab. The receptors shown here come from an adult with an advanced solid tumor such as melanoma, head and neck, liver or kidney cancer.

CDR3 in amino acids: CASSLGGEKLFF. CDR3 DNA: TGTGCCAGCAGCTTAGGAGGTGAAAAACTGTTTTTT. The chain has TRBV11-2 and TRBJ1-4, with no clear D. CDR1 is SGHAT and CDR2 is FQNNGV in the germline V gene. The CDR3 contains 12 residues. V gave up 1 base and J gave up 7 bases, with 4 bases separating them.

This rearrangement joins TRBV2 to TRBJ2-2; 11 positions agree with TRBD1. The CDR3 runs to 14 residues. The V segment lost 7 bases and the J segment 3 bases; nucleotides outside the gene matches: 1. Looked up from germline, CDR1 is SNHLY and CDR2 is FYNNEI. The CDR3 DNA sequence: TGTGCCAGCAAGGGACAGGGGGACACCGGGGAGCTGTTTTTT. Protein sequence: CASKGQGDTGELFF.

The rearrangement links TRBV20-1 to TRBJ2-7; D is perhaps TRBD1 (5 bases). There are 11 residues in the CDR3. V lost 6 bases and J 7 bases, leaving 13 bases between the germline ends. Germline V gives CDR1 DFQATT, CDR2 SNEGSKA (reference sequence). CDR3 sequence (DNA): TGCAGTGCCCAGCTGGGGCAGGAGCAGTACTTC. Its protein product is CSAQLGQEQYF.

The chain is built from TRBV19 and TRBJ1-5, with 10 bases identical to TRBD1. V trimming: 7 bases; J trimming: 2 bases; junction bases outside the gene matches: 5. CDR3 size: 15 residues. The germline CDR1 and CDR2 sequences are LNHDA and SQIVND (reference sequence). The DNA of the CDR3 is TGTGCCAGTACTGGGGACAGGGGAGGCAATCAGCCCCAGCATTTT. This sequence encodes CASTGDRGGNQPQHF.

This clone appeared a few times. DNA of the CDR3: TGTGCCAGCAGCCCCCGCGGGGCGGCAAATGAAAAACTGTTTTTT. Residues: CASSPRGAANEKLFF. V gene TRBV9 combines with J gene TRBJ1-4, with a possible D match to TRBD1 (5 bases). Germline CDR1 is SGDLS and CDR2 is YYNGEE. This CDR3 comprises 15 residues. V lost 4 bases, J lost 5 bases, and 15 bases lay in between.

This rearrangement joins TRBV5-4 to TRBJ2-7, with D unresolved. This CDR3 has 13 residues. V lost 2 bases, J lost 2 bases, and 8 bases lay in between. Germline V gene data show CDR1 as SGHNT and CDR2 as YYREEE (reference sequence). CDR3 sequence (DNA): TGTGCCAGCAGCTTAGGAGTCCCCTACGAGCAGTACTTC. Protein sequence: CASSLGVPYEQYF.

This chain connects TRBV2 to TRBJ1-1; D unresolved. Trimming shortened V by 7 bases and J by 5 bases, and 14 bases separated the two germline ends. The CDR3 runs 13 residues. CDR1 is SNHLY, CDR2 FYNNEI, per germline. The CDR3 protein is CASKRPGGTEAFF. For the CDR3, the DNA is TGTGCCAGCAAGCGGCCGGGAGGGACTGAAGCTTTCTTT.

The CDR3 sequence: CASRPDRTGQYQPQHF. The CDR3 DNA is TGTGCCAGCAGGCCCGACCGGACAGGGCAATATCAGCCCCAGCATTTT. The rearrangement joins TRBV28 to TRBJ1-5; 8 nucleotides match TRBD1. CDR3 length: 16 residues. Germline CDR1 and CDR2: MDHEN and SYDVKM. V was pared by 6 bases and J by 5 bases, with 12 bases of the junction left unmatched.

V usage is TRBV19 and J usage is TRBJ2-3; D is undetermined. CDR1 and CDR2 (germline): LNHDA, SQIVND (reference sequence). CDR3 length equals 15 residues. Trimming took off 7 bases at V and 0 bases at J, with 14 bases between the two ends. For the CDR3, the DNA is TGTGCCAGTAATTCTCCCGGTTGGAGCACAGATACGCAGTATTTT. This encodes CASNSPGWSTDTQYF.

V and J are TRBV19 and TRBJ2-7, with TRBD2 matching 7 bases. The junction had 7 bases not matched to a gene; V was cut back by 6 bases and J by 2 bases. CDR3 length equals 14 residues. Per germline, CDR1 LNHDA and CDR2 SQIVND (reference sequence). The CDR3 DNA sequence: TGTGCCAGTAGCCCCCCAAGCGGGACCTACGAGCAGTACTTC. Protein sequence: CASSPPSGTYEQYF.

The chain is built from TRBV6-1 and TRBJ2-3, with 8 positions matching TRBD1. The CDR3 contains 14 residues. Per the germline V gene, CDR1 is MNHNS and CDR2 is SASEGT. V was clipped by 5 bases and J by 3 bases; unmatched bases: 4. CDR3 DNA sequence: TGTGCCAGCAGTAACAGGGGGAAGACAGATACGCAGTATTTT. Its protein product is CASSNRGKTDTQYF.

The chain is built from TRBV5-1 and TRBJ2-3; 11 bases are shared with TRBD2. Germline loops: CDR1 SGHRS, CDR2 YFSETQ. The CDR3 consists of 16 residues. Germline trimming cut 2 bases from V and 2 bases from J; bases unmatched to any gene: 4. CDR3: CASSLPGLAATDTQYF. CDR3 in DNA: TGCGCCAGCAGCTTACCGGGACTAGCGGCCACAGATACGCAGTATTTT.

The chain carries TRBV18 and TRBJ2-7; possibly TRBD1 for D (5 bases). The germline V gene encodes CDR1 KGHSH and CDR2 LQKENI. V was cut by 4 bases and J by 1 base, with 11 bases left in between. The CDR3 contains 14 residues. The CDR3 region has the DNA TGTGCCAGCTCACTAAGTCAGGGATCCTACGAGCAGTACTTC. It encodes CASSLSQGSYEQYF.

This chain uses TRBV10-3 with TRBJ1-2; D is perhaps TRBD1 (6 bases). V was trimmed by 4 bases and J by 3 bases, leaving 12 bases between them. The CDR3 has 14 amino acids. CDR1 and CDR2 (germline): ENHRY, SYGVKD. The CDR3: CAISGAEGDYGYTF. The CDR3 DNA sequence: TGTGCCATCAGTGGGGCTGAGGGGGACTATGGCTACACCTTC.

Comments on this clone: Other DNA sequences within the sample encode an identical CDR3. The chain has TRBV5-6 and TRBJ1-3; D remains unclear. The CDR3 extends over 13 amino acids. The V gene lost 3 bases and the J gene lost 4 bases, with 8 bases spanning the gap. Germline loops: CDR1 SGHDT, CDR2 YYEEEE. The CDR3 nucleotides are TGTGCCAGCAGCTCTACGGGGGGAAACACCATATATTTT. Amino acids: CASSSTGGNTIYF.

This sequence joins TRBV7-3 and TRBJ2-1; 7 bases are shared with TRBD2. This CDR3 spans 15 amino acids. V was clipped by 2 bases and J by 4 bases; unmatched bases: 5. Germline loops: CDR1 SGHTA, CDR2 FQGTGA. The CDR3 protein is CASSLALAVYNEQFF. CDR3 in DNA: TGTGCCAGCAGCTTAGCCCTAGCGGTGTACAATGAGCAGTTCTTC.

This chain connects TRBV27 to TRBJ1-2, with no clear D. V shed 3 bases and J shed 8 bases, with 13 bases lying between them. CDR3 length equals 13 residues. Looked up from germline, CDR1 is MNHEY and CDR2 is SMNVEV (reference sequence). The CDR3 DNA is TGTGCCAGCAGTTTTGACCGGGCGGAGGGCTACACCTTC. Translating it yields CASSFDRAEGYTF.

The chain couples TRBV5-1 to TRBJ2-2; D is possibly TRBD2 (5 bases). Looked up from germline, CDR1 is SGHRS and CDR2 is YFSETQ. Trimming pared 0 bases from V and 3 bases from J, leaving 6 bases between. The CDR3 totals 14 residues. CDR3 protein: CASSLAGDTGELFF. As DNA, the CDR3 is TGCGCCAGCAGCTTGGCCGGGGACACCGGGGAGCTGTTTTTT.